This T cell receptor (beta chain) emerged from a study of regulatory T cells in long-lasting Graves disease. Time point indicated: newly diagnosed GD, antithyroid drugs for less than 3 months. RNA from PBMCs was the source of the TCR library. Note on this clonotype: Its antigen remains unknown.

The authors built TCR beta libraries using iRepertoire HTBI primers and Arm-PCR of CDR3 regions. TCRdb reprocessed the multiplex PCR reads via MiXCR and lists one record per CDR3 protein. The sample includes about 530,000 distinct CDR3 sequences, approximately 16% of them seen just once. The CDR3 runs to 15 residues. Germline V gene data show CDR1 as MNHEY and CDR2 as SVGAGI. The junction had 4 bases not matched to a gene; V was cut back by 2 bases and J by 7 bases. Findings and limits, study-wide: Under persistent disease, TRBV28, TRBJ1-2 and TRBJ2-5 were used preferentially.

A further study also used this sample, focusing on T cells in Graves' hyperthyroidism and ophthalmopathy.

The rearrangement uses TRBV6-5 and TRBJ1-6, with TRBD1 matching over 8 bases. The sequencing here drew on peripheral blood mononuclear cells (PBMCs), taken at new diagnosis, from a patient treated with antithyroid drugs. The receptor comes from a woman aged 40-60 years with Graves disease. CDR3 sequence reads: CASSYQGARNSPLHF. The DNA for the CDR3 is TGTGCCAGCAGTTACCAGGGGGCACGAAATTCACCCCTCCACTTT.